A selection of T cell receptor beta chains follows, all from one sample in a study of blood T cell repertoires in COVID-19. The data were produced by immunoSEQ multiplex PCR, yet TCRdb's version contains in-frame clones alone and is incomplete. The table has 100,000 to 150,000 clones, 79% seen once; the top ten hold 35% to 40%. Sequenced material: peripheral blood. The source is a man aged 35-49 years with active or convalescent COVID-19. CDR3s include the opening cysteine and the closing phenylalanine or tryptophan. D genes are given only for firm matches. The size field is filled for only some rows; it gives once, few, many or a size class.

>TRBV18|NA|NA|TRBJ2-5
CASSPPLSRGETQYF
TGTGCCAGCTCACCACCACTCTCGAGAGGGGAGACCCAGTACTTC
>TRBV6-5|NA|TRBD2|TRBJ2-1
CASSYEGTREGNEQFF
TGTGCCAGCAGTTACGAAGGGACTAGAGAGGGCAATGAGCAGTTCTTC
>TRBV6-5|NA|TRBD1|TRBJ2-2
CASRFQGDTGELFF
TGTGCCAGCAGATTCCAGGGGGACACCGGGGAGCTGTTTTTT
>TRBV28|NA|TRBD1|TRBJ1-1
CASSLSSGGFTEAFF
TGTGCCAGCAGTTTATCATCAGGGGGATTCACTGAAGCTTTCTTT
>TRBV19|NA|TRBD2|TRBJ2-1
CASSIGGRGGNEQFF
TGTGCCAGTAGTATCGGCGGGAGAGGAGGCAATGAGCAGTTCTTC
>TRBV9|once|NA|TRBJ2-1
CASSNQGIGEQFF
TGTGCCAGCAGCAATCAGGGGATCGGTGAGCAGTTCTTC
>TRBV7-3|NA|NA|TRBJ1-2
CASSPTGGSNYGYTF
TGTGCCAGCAGCCCCACCGGGGGGTCTAACTATGGCTACACCTTC
>TRBV2|NA|TRBD1|TRBJ1-5
CASRTGQANQPQHF
TGTGCCAGCAGGACGGGACAGGCCAATCAGCCCCAGCATTTT
>TRBV5-4|NA|NA|TRBJ2-7
CASSFNSYEQYF
TGTGCCAGCAGCTTCAACAGCTACGAGCAGTACTTC
>TRBV4-1|NA|TRBD1|TRBJ2-1
CASSQEERGGREQFF
TGCGCCAGCAGCCAAGAAGAAAGAGGGGGCCGTGAGCAGTTCTTC
>TRBV6-1|NA|NA|TRBJ1-3
CASSETRGNTIYF
TGTGCCAGCAGTGAAACCCGGGGAAACACCATATATTTT
>TRBV10-1|NA|NA|TRBJ1-1
CASSTGPPPTFF
TGCGCCAGTAGCACAGGGCCGCCCCCGACTTTCTTT
>TRBV4-1|few|NA|TRBJ1-4
CASSQIFGLRGTNEKLFF
TGCGCCAGCAGCCAAATTTTCGGCCTACGGGGAACTAATGAAAAACTGTTTTTT
>TRBV27|NA|NA|TRBJ2-2
CASSHRDKNTGELFF
TGTGCCAGCAGCCACAGGGATAAGAACACCGGGGAGCTGTTTTTT
>TRBV5-5|NA|NA|TRBJ1-3
CASGQTSGDTIYF
TGTGCCAGCGGGCAGACGAGCGGAGACACCATATATTTT
>TRBV2|NA|TRBD1|TRBJ1-3
CASSDPGQGSNTIYF
TGTGCCAGCAGTGATCCGGGACAGGGGTCGAACACCATATATTTT
>TRBV29-1|NA|NA|TRBJ1-1
CSVERGMNTEAFF
TGCAGCGTTGAAAGGGGCATGAACACTGAAGCTTTCTTT
>TRBV27|NA|NA|TRBJ1-2
CASSSGRRTGYTF
TGTGCCAGCAGCTCGGGGAGACGAACTGGCTACACCTTC